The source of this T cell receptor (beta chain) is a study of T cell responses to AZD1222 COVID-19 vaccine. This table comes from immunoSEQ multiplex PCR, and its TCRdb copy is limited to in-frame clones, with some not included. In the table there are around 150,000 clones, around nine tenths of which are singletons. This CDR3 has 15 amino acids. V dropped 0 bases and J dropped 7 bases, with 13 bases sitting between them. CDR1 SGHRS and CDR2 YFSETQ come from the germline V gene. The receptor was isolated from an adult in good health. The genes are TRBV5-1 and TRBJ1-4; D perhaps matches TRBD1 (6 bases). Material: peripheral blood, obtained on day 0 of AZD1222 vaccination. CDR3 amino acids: CASSLAPRGGEKLFF. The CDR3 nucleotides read TGCGCCAGCAGCTTGGCCCCCAGGGGCGGTGAAAAACTGTTTTTT. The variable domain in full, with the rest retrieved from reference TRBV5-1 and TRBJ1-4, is KAGVTQTPRYLIKTRGQQVTLSCSPISGHRSVSWYQQTPGQGLQFLFEYFSETQRNKGNFPGRFSGRQFSNSRSEMNVSTLELGDSALYLCASSLAPRGGEKLFFGSGTQLSVL.